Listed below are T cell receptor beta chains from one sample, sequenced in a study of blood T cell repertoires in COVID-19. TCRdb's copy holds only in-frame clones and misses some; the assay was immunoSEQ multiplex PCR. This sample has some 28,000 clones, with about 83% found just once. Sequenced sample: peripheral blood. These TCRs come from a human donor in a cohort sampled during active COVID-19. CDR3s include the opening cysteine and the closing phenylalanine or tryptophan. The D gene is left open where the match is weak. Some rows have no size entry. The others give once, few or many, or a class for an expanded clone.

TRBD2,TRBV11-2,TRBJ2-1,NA,TGTGCCAGCAGCTTATGGGGACTAGGGCAGTTCTTC,CASSLWGLGQFF
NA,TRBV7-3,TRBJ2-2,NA,TGTGCCAGCAGCTTAACGTCTGACACCGGGGAGCTGTTTTTT,CASSLTSDTGELFF
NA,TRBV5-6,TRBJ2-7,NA,TGTGCCAGCAGCCCCTCCCTCCTCTCCTACGAGCAGTACTTC,CASSPSLLSYEQYF
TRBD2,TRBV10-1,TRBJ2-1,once,TGCGCCAGCAGTGAATCCGGGACTAAGGGGTACAATGAGCAGTTCTTC,CASSESGTKGYNEQFF
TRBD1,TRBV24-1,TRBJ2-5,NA,TGTGCCACCAGTGACCCTACAGGGGACGGAGAGACCCAGTACTTC,CATSDPTGDGETQYF
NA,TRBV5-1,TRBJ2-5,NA,TGCGCCAGCAGCTCGGGACTGTTACAAGAGACCCAGTACTTC,CASSSGLLQETQYF
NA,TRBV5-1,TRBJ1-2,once,TGCGCCAGCAGCTTGTGGGCATCAAACTATGGCTACACCTTC,CASSLWASNYGYTF
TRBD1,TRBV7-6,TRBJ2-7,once,TGTGCCAGCAGCTTAGCGCCTGGCCAGGGGGCCTACGAGCAGTACTTC,CASSLAPGQGAYEQYF
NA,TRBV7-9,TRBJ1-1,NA,TGTGCCAGCAGCTTAGCCGGCAGGGATGGGATGAACACTGAAGCTTTCTTT,CASSLAGRDGMNTEAFF
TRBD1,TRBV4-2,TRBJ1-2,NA,TGTGCCAGCAGCCAAGCCACAGGGGGTGATGGCTACACCTTC,CASSQATGGDGYTF
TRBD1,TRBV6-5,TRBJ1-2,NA,TGTGCCAGCAGCCGACAGGGGAATTATGGCTACACCTTC,CASSRQGNYGYTF